Listed here are 30 T cell receptor beta chains from one sample, sequenced in a study of blood T cell repertoires in COVID-19. Clones were sequenced by immunoSEQ multiplex PCR, and TCRdb holds only the in-frame ones, with some missing. The data show roughly 120,000 clones, 82% seen once. Material: peripheral blood. The receptors shown here come from a man aged 65 to 85 with active or convalescent COVID-19.

The chain carries TRBV6-5 and TRBJ2-2, with D tentatively TRBD1 (6 bases). Trimming pared 6 bases from V and 5 bases from J, leaving 16 bases between. The length of the CDR3 is 15 residues. CDR1 and CDR2 from the germline V gene are MNHEY and SVGAGI. This CDR3 reads CASSHRDLVTGELFF. The CDR3 region has the DNA TGTGCCAGCAGCCACAGGGATTTAGTGACCGGGGAGCTGTTTTTT.

The rearrangement links TRBV5-6 to TRBJ2-5; a weak D match, TRBD1 (5 bases). The CDR3 contains 12 residues. Germline-derived CDR1 and CDR2 are SGHDT and YYEEEE. V was trimmed by 0 bases and J by 7 bases, leaving 7 bases between them. CDR3 amino acids: CASSLDQGTQYF. In nucleotides, the CDR3 is TGTGCCAGCAGCTTGGACCAGGGGACCCAGTACTTC.

The V gene is TRBV28, the J gene TRBJ2-5; 7 bases line up with TRBD2. The CDR3 has 16 amino acids. Germline V CDR1 and CDR2: MDHEN, SYDVKM. The junction had 12 bases not matched to a gene; V was cut back by 6 bases and J by 2 bases. The CDR3 is CASRTAGARQQETQYF. The CDR3 nucleotides are TGTGCCAGCAGGACCGCGGGAGCCAGACAACAAGAGACCCAGTACTTC.

This clone has just one count. The J gene is TRBJ2-1, the V gene TRBV11-3; TRBD2 might be the D (6 bases). V gave up 3 bases and J gave up 0 bases, with 18 bases separating them. CDR1 is SGHNT and CDR2 is YENEEA in the germline V gene. The CDR3 spans 18 residues. The CDR3 loop is CASSFSQGTLLSYNEQFF. CDR3 in DNA: TGTGCCAGCAGCTTTAGTCAAGGGACTCTCCTCTCCTACAATGAGCAGTTCTTC. Drawing the rest from reference TRBV11-3 and TRBJ2-1, the complete variable domain is EAGVVQSPRYKIIEKKQPVAFWCNPISGHNTLYWYLQNLGQGPELLIRYENEEAVDDSQLPKDRFSAERLKGVDSTLKIQPAELGDSAVYLCASSFSQGTLLSYNEQFFGPGTRLTVL.

This chain links TRBV9 with TRBJ2-7, with 8 bases lining up with TRBD1. CDR1 is SGDLS, CDR2 YYNGEE, per germline. V lost 0 bases, J lost 2 bases, and 4 bases stayed unmatched. The CDR3 is made up of 15 amino acids. The CDR3 loop reads CASSVAGQGPYEQYF. The DNA for the CDR3 is TGTGCCAGCAGCGTAGCAGGACAGGGACCCTACGAGCAGTACTTC.

As for this clone: In the same sample, other DNA sequences code for this CDR3. This chain connects TRBV5-1 to TRBJ1-1; unclear D gene. CDR3 length equals 13 residues. Looked up from germline, CDR1 is SGHRS and CDR2 is YFSETQ. The V and J ends lost 4 bases and 1 base respectively, with 8 bases between them. This CDR3 reads CASSGTANTEAFF. CDR3 nucleotide sequence: TGCGCCAGCAGCGGAACAGCGAACACTGAAGCTTTCTTT.

This clone appeared once. This sequence joins TRBV7-9 and TRBJ1-6, with unresolved D. The V end lost 2 bases, the J end lost 7 bases, and 9 bases lay between the germline ends. CDR3 size: 14 residues. CDR1 SEHNR and CDR2 FQNEAQ come from the germline V gene (reference sequence). The CDR3 loop is CASSLTGENSPLHF. CDR3 bases: TGTGCCAGCAGCTTAACTGGGGAGAATTCACCCCTCCACTTT.

The table lists this clone with a count of one. The V gene is TRBV19, the J gene TRBJ2-7; tentatively, D is TRBD1 (6 bases). This CDR3 is built from 14 residues. Per germline, CDR1 LNHDA and CDR2 SQIVND (reference sequence). Trimming removed 4 bases at V and 1 base at J, with 11 bases between. The CDR3 loop reads CASSRYRASYEQYF. The CDR3 DNA reads as TGTGCCAGTAGTAGGTACAGGGCGTCCTACGAGCAGTACTTC.

V is TRBV11-2 and J is TRBJ2-5; 7 positions match TRBD2. Losses at the gene ends were 5 bases for V and 5 bases for J; bases not matched to a gene: 14. This CDR3 has 16 amino acids. From germline, CDR1 is SGHAT and CDR2 FQNNGV. CDR3 sequence: CASSPSTSRLPETQYF. In DNA, the CDR3 is TGTGCCAGCAGCCCCTCGACTAGCCGCCTACCGGAGACCCAGTACTTC.

The genes are TRBV10-1 and TRBJ1-1, with D maybe TRBD1 (5 bases). The V and J ends lost 0 bases and 3 bases respectively, with 17 bases between them. The CDR3 is 17 amino acids. Germline V gives CDR1 WNHNN, CDR2 SYGVQD (reference sequence). CDR3: CASSESRRVTWDTEAFF. The CDR3 nucleotides read TGCGCCAGCAGTGAGTCGCGCAGGGTCACTTGGGACACTGAAGCTTTCTTT.

This clone was picked up a small number of times. The V gene is TRBV14, the J gene TRBJ2-1; 13 nucleotides line up with TRBD2. CDR3 length: 17 residues. CDR1 is SGHDN, CDR2 FVKESK, per germline. The V segment lost 0 bases and the J segment 6 bases; nucleotides outside the gene matches: 5. The CDR3 DNA reads TGTGCCAGCAGCCAAGATGTAGGACTAGCGGGAGTCAATGAGCAGTTCTTC. This gives the protein CASSQDVGLAGVNEQFF.

The genes are TRBV4-3 and TRBJ1-2; TRBD1 matches 9 bases. CDR3 length: 13 residues. Germline CDR1 and CDR2: LGHNA and YSLEER. V lost 0 bases and J lost 8; bases outside the gene matches: 1. The CDR3 protein is CASSQEGQGGYTF. CDR3 bases: TGCGCCAGCAGCCAAGAAGGACAGGGGGGCTACACCTTC.

This clone was seen ten or more times. Other DNA sequences within the sample encode an identical CDR3. This chain joins TRBV12-5 and TRBJ1-6, with TRBD1 identical over 7 bases. CDR3 length equals 14 residues. Trimming removed 1 base from V and 8 bases from J; junction bases left unmatched: 2. Per germline, CDR1 LGHNT and CDR2 FRNRAP. Here the CDR3 reads CASGLGQGDSPLHF. The CDR3 region has the DNA TGTGCTAGTGGTTTGGGACAGGGTGATTCACCCCTCCACTTT.

The chain combines TRBV18 with TRBJ2-7; D unclear. Germline V lookup: CDR1 KGHSH, CDR2 LQKENI. This CDR3 has 14 residues. The V gene lost 3 bases and the J gene lost 3 bases, with 12 bases spanning the gap. Written as DNA, the CDR3 is TGTGCCAGCTCACCTACCCGGTCGGGCTACGAGCAGTACTTC. Translation: CASSPTRSGYEQYF.

This clone was counted only a few times. The chain joins TRBV19 to TRBJ2-7; 8 nucleotides align to TRBD1. Germline CDR1 reads LNHDA; CDR2 reads SQIVND (reference sequence). The CDR3 has 15 amino acids. J gave up 4 bases and V 4 bases, and 9 bases lay outside the gene matches. The CDR3 sequence: CASSTGGSMWYEQYF. CDR3 in DNA: TGTGCCAGTAGTACAGGGGGCAGTATGTGGTACGAGCAGTACTTC.

The J gene is TRBJ2-5, the V gene TRBV2; 9 nucleotides match TRBD2. CDR3 size: 13 residues. The J segment lost 5 bases and the V segment lost 10 bases, leaving 8 bases of the junction unmatched. Germline CDR1 reads SNHLY; CDR2 reads FYNNEI. CDR3 residues: CATRGGALETQYF. DNA of the CDR3: TGTGCCACGCGCGGGGGGGCCTTGGAGACCCAGTACTTC.

The chain couples TRBV15 to TRBJ2-1; D might be TRBD1 (6 bases). The length of the CDR3 is 20 residues. Germline lookup yields CDR1 LNHNV and CDR2 YYDKDF (reference sequence). V dropped 0 bases and J dropped 1 base, with 22 bases sitting between them. The CDR3 loop reads CATSRDLRRLAGESYNEQFF. The CDR3 nucleotides read TGTGCCACCAGCAGAGATCTACGCCGTCTAGCAGGGGAGTCCTACAATGAGCAGTTCTTC.

This chain links TRBV10-1 with TRBJ2-7; D is possibly TRBD2 (5 bases). V gave up 8 bases and J gave up 3 bases, with 8 bases separating them. CDR3 length: 11 residues. Per the germline V gene, CDR1 is WNHNN and CDR2 is SYGVQD (reference sequence). The CDR3 reads CASLALYEQYF. The CDR3 DNA follows: TGCGCCAGCCTAGCCCTCTACGAGCAGTACTTC.

The V and J genes are TRBV12-3 or TRBV12-4 and TRBJ1-2; D remains ambiguous. Trimming left V 6 bases short and J 7 bases short, with 9 bases between. The CDR3 is 11 amino acids. The CDR3 region is CASSSGFGYTF. CDR3 bases: TGTGCCAGCAGCTCGGGGTTTGGCTACACCTTC.

This chain joins TRBV5-6 and TRBJ2-7; 8 bases are shared with TRBD1. Trimming removed 4 bases from V and 9 bases from J; junction bases left unmatched: 9. CDR3 length: 13 residues. Germline loops: CDR1 SGHDT, CDR2 YYEEEE. The CDR3 protein is CASSHRGVVVQYF. DNA of the CDR3: TGTGCCAGCAGCCACAGGGGGGTTGTTGTGCAGTACTTC.

The chain combines TRBV28 with TRBJ1-5; D is unclear. There are 12 residues in the CDR3. The germline V gene encodes CDR1 MDHEN and CDR2 SYDVKM. Trimming removed 6 bases from V and 10 bases from J, with 13 bases in between. In nucleotides, the CDR3 is TGTGCCAGCAGCTCCTCTATAGAACCCCAGCATTTT. It encodes CASSSSIEPQHF.

The chain carries TRBV3-1 (or the pseudogene TRBV3-2) and TRBJ2-5; 9 bases map to TRBD1. V shed 2 bases and J 0 bases; nucleotides not matched to a gene: 4. Germline CDR1 is LGHDT and CDR2 is YNNKEL (reference sequence). This CDR3 has 16 residues. CDR3 DNA: TGTGCCAGCAGCCAATATGACAGGGGGTACCAAGAGACCCAGTACTTC. Translating it yields CASSQYDRGYQETQYF.

The rearrangement uses TRBV6-2 or TRBV6-3 and TRBJ2-7; a weak D match, TRBD2 (7 bases). V lost 0 bases to trimming and J lost 0 bases, with 9 bases between them. The CDR3 is made up of 15 amino acids. Germline V gene data show CDR1 as MNHEY and CDR2 as SVGEGT. The CDR3, as DNA: TGTGCCAGCAGTTACTCGGGGGGGCGCTCCTACGAGCAGTACTTC. Amino acids: CASSYSGGRSYEQYF.

The chain is built from TRBV18 and TRBJ2-7; perhaps TRBD1 as D (6 bases). Germline CDR1 and CDR2: KGHSH and LQKENI. The CDR3 loop spans 14 amino acids. V was pared by 0 bases and J by 1 base, with 7 bases between. CDR3 in DNA: TGTGCCAGCTCACCACCGGGACAATCCTACGAGCAGTACTTC. It is translated as CASSPPGQSYEQYF.

The CDR3 nucleotides read TGTGCCAGCAGCGTAGCTGGGGGGACCATGAACACTGAAGCTTTCTTT. Protein sequence: CASSVAGGTMNTEAFF. The chain employs TRBV9 and TRBJ1-1; D might be TRBD1 (5 bases). Trimming took 0 bases from V and 0 from J, leaving 12 bases between them. This CDR3 comprises 16 residues. Germline V lookup: CDR1 SGDLS, CDR2 YYNGEE.

This chain uses TRBV10-3 with TRBJ1-5; no clear D gene. There are 13 residues in the CDR3. V lost 3 bases and J lost 0, with 3 bases in between. CDR1 ENHRY and CDR2 SYGVKD come from the germline V gene. The chain's CDR3 is CAISDNSNQPQHF. The CDR3 DNA reads TGTGCCATCAGTGATAATAGCAATCAGCCCCAGCATTTT.

This clone appeared a few times. V is TRBV10-3 and J is TRBJ2-5; 11 nucleotides agree with TRBD2. The germline gives CDR1 ENHRY, CDR2 SYGVKD. The CDR3 runs to 14 residues. CDR3 region: CASMASGGLETQYF. The CDR3 DNA reads TGTGCATCTATGGCTAGCGGGGGGCTCGAGACCCAGTACTTC.

The V call is TRBV29-1, the J call TRBJ1-1; 7 nucleotides align to TRBD1. J was trimmed by 2 bases and V by 6 bases; bases with no gene match: 6. CDR3 length equals 13 residues. Looked up from germline, CDR1 is SQVTM and CDR2 is ANQGSEA. This CDR3 reads CSVSQGLNTEAFF. The CDR3 DNA reads TGCAGCGTGTCACAGGGGCTAAACACTGAAGCTTTCTTT. Complete variable domain (other parts from reference TRBV29-1 and TRBJ1-1): SAVISQKPSRDICQRGTSLTIQCQVDSQVTMMFWYRQQPGQSLTLIATANQGSEATYESGFVIDKFPISRPNLTFSTLTVSNMSPEDSSIYLCSVSQGLNTEAFFGQGTRLTVV.

CDR3 residues: CASSIGGQGAYEQYF. CDR3 bases: TGTGCCAGTAGTATAGGAGGACAGGGGGCCTACGAGCAGTACTTC. This sequence joins TRBV19 and TRBJ2-7; 10 nucleotides agree with TRBD1. Germline V gives CDR1 LNHDA, CDR2 SQIVND (reference sequence). There are 15 residues in the CDR3. Germline trimming cut 1 base from V and 2 bases from J; bases unmatched to any gene: 2.

This sequence joins TRBV5-4 and TRBJ1-3, with 7 bases aligning to TRBD1. The germline V gene encodes CDR1 SGHNT and CDR2 YYREEE (reference sequence). The CDR3 runs to 17 residues. Trimming at V came to 3 bases and at J to 0 bases, leaving 9 bases not matched to a gene. This chain's CDR3 is CASSSGGTDLSGNTIYF. CDR3 bases: TGTGCCAGCAGCTCGGGGGGGACAGACCTCTCTGGAAACACCATATATTTT.